These 27 T cell receptor beta chains share one sample of origin, sequenced in a study of lymphopenia after photon versus proton radiotherapy. Only in-frame clones appear in the TCRdb table, and some are missing; sequencing was by immunoSEQ multiplex PCR. The sample records about 12,000 clones, roughly 90% being singletons. The starting material was peripheral blood, obtained from a patient treated with proton-based radiotherapy. The receptors shown here come from a man aged 60 to 75 with pancreatic cancer.

The rearrangement links TRBV7-8 to TRBJ1-1; the D is unclear. This CDR3 is built from 14 residues. Trimming pared 7 bases from V and 0 bases from J, leaving 12 bases between. In germline, CDR1 is SGHVS, CDR2 FQNEAQ. The CDR3 DNA reads TGTGCCAGCAAGTCCAGTTGGGTGAACACTGAAGCTTTCTTT. Translation gives CASKSSWVNTEAFF.

The chain carries TRBV19 and TRBJ2-2; the D call may be TRBD1 or TRBD2 (7 bases each). The CDR3 length is 16 residues. Between the trimmed V and J ends, which lost 3 bases and 4 bases, there was a span of 15 bases. The germline gives CDR1 LNHDA, CDR2 SQIVND (reference sequence). CDR3 coding DNA: TGTGCCAGTAGTATTAAGTCCAGGGGGGGCACCGGGGAGCTGTTTTTT. Its translation is CASSIKSRGGTGELFF.

This clone was seen only once. DNA for the CDR3: TGTGCCAGCTCACCAGAGGGACAGGCCTCCTACGAGCAGTACTTC. Translated, it gives CASSPEGQASYEQYF. The rearrangement joins TRBV18 to TRBJ2-7; 8 bases are shared with TRBD1. The CDR3 has 15 amino acids. Germline V gives CDR1 KGHSH, CDR2 LQKENI. With 2 bases clipped from V and 0 bases from J, the junction kept 3 bases outside the gene matches.

The chain uses TRBV5-1 and TRBJ2-7; 8 positions agree with TRBD1. Trimming at V came to 2 bases and at J to 6 bases, leaving 10 bases not matched to a gene. The CDR3 has 15 amino acids. Germline-derived CDR1 and CDR2 are SGHRS and YFSETQ. The CDR3 protein is CASSFGDRTNTEQYF. Written as DNA, the CDR3 is TGCGCCAGCAGCTTCGGGGACAGGACGAATACCGAGCAGTACTTC.

The chain has TRBV29-1 and TRBJ1-5; tentatively, D is TRBD1 (5 bases). CDR1 and CDR2 from the germline V gene are SQVTM and ANQGSEA. V dropped 6 bases and J dropped 2 bases, with 8 bases sitting between them. This CDR3 comprises 12 residues. CDR3 in amino acids: CSVGDGNQPQHF. The CDR3 nucleotides are TGCAGCGTAGGGGACGGCAATCAGCCCCAGCATTTT.

This sequence joins TRBV29-1 and TRBJ2-2; D is uncertain. Looked up from germline, CDR1 is SQVTM and CDR2 is ANQGSEA. Trimming took off 5 bases at V and 0 bases at J, with 10 bases between the two ends. This CDR3 comprises 14 residues. This CDR3 reads CSVFDGPNTGELFF. CDR3 coding DNA: TGCAGCGTTTTTGACGGCCCGAACACCGGGGAGCTGTTTTTT.

This chain uses TRBV19 with TRBJ2-4; the D is unclear. V was clipped by 3 bases and J by 2 bases, with 5 bases between them. CDR3 length equals 13 residues. CDR1 is LNHDA and CDR2 is SQIVND in the germline V gene (reference sequence). This CDR3 reads CASSMGSKNIQYF. As DNA, the CDR3 is TGTGCCAGTAGTATGGGGTCCAAAAACATTCAGTACTTC. The whole variable domain, filled in from reference TRBV19 and TRBJ2-4, reads DGGITQSPKYLFRKEGQNVTLSCEQNLNHDAMYWYRQDPGQGLRLIYYSQIVNDFQKGDIAEGYSVSREKKESFPLTVTSAQKNPTAFYLCASSMGSKNIQYFGAGTRLSVL.

The gene calls are TRBV28 and TRBJ1-5; D may be TRBD1 (6 bases). Germline V gives CDR1 MDHEN, CDR2 SYDVKM. Between the trimmed V and J ends, which lost 7 bases and 0 bases, there was a span of 22 bases. This CDR3 contains 18 residues. CDR3 in DNA: TGTGCCAGCACCCCCCACAGGGTGGACATTTATAGCAATCAGCCCCAGCATTTT. Its protein is CASTPHRVDIYSNQPQHF.

The chain's CDR3 is CASSQDRRSYEQYF. The CDR3 coding sequence is TGTGCCAGCAGCCAGGACAGGAGATCCTACGAGCAGTACTTC. V and J are TRBV7-9 and TRBJ2-7; 7 nucleotides align to TRBD1. CDR1 is SEHNR, CDR2 FQNEAQ, per germline (reference sequence). The CDR3 has 14 residues. The ends lost 5 bases at V and 1 base at J; junction bases unmatched: 5.

The genes are TRBV30 and TRBJ1-2, with 10 bases that match TRBD1. The CDR3 runs 14 residues. In germline, CDR1 is GTSNPN, CDR2 SVGIG (reference sequence). With V trimmed by 2 bases and J by 2 bases, 2 bases remained unmatched. CDR3 nucleotides: TGTGCCTGGAGTCGGGGACAGGGGAACTATGGCTACACCTTC. Its protein product is CAWSRGQGNYGYTF. Full variable domain (remainder filled in from reference TRBV30 and TRBJ1-2): SQTIHQWPATLVQPVGSPLSLECTVEGTSNPNLYWYRQAAGRGLQLLFYSVGIGQISSEVPQNLSASRPQDRQFILSSKKLLLSDSGFYLCAWSRGQGNYGYTFGSGTRLTVV.

The chain recombines TRBV28 with TRBJ1-3; D is uncertain. The CDR3 runs to 18 residues. CDR1 is MDHEN and CDR2 is SYDVKM in the germline V gene. The V end was cut by 5 bases, the J end by 0 bases, with 20 bases between. The CDR3 loop reads CASSLLANPESSGNTIYF. CDR3 sequence (DNA): TGTGCCAGCAGTCTGCTGGCAAACCCTGAGAGCTCTGGAAACACCATATATTTT.

V gene TRBV30 combines with J gene TRBJ1-3; 7 bases agree with TRBD1. The CDR3 consists of 14 residues. The V gene end was trimmed by 7 bases and the J gene end by 4 bases; junction bases not matched to a gene: 10. CDR1 and CDR2 from the germline V gene are GTSNPN and SVGIG (reference sequence). The CDR3 nucleotides are TGTGCCTCCCACCGGGACAGTTCCGGAAACACCATATATTTT. Translated: CASHRDSSGNTIYF.

The genes are TRBV11-1 and TRBJ2-5; D remains ambiguous. Trimming took off 1 base at V and 7 bases at J, with 7 bases between the two ends. CDR3 length: 12 residues. Looked up from germline, CDR1 is SGHAT and CDR2 is FQDESV (reference sequence). CDR3 coding DNA: TGTGCCAGCAGCTTAGATTCGGGGACCCAGTACTTC. Its translation is CASSLDSGTQYF.

This clone has a single count. V usage is TRBV5-1 and J usage is TRBJ2-1; TRBD2 matches 14 bases. Per the germline V gene, CDR1 is SGHRS and CDR2 is YFSETQ. With V trimmed by 2 bases and J by 3 bases, 4 bases remained unmatched. This CDR3 spans 17 amino acids. The chain's CDR3 is CASSFAGLAGVYNEQFF. Here the CDR3 DNA reads TGCGCCAGCAGCTTCGCGGGACTAGCGGGGGTCTACAATGAGCAGTTCTTC.

This clone has a handful of counts. The chain employs TRBV28 and TRBJ2-6; D unclear. The CDR3 extends over 13 amino acids. Germline V lookup: CDR1 MDHEN, CDR2 SYDVKM. The V and J ends lost 6 bases and 1 base respectively, with 4 bases between them. Written as DNA, the CDR3 is TGTGCCAGCAGGATGTCTGGGGCCAACGTCCTGACTTTC. This codes for CASRMSGANVLTF.

The rearrangement links TRBV5-6 to TRBJ2-7; the match to TRBD2 covers 8 bases. From germline, CDR1 is SGHDT and CDR2 YYEEEE. The CDR3 contains 15 residues. V lost 3 bases, J lost 4 bases, and 9 bases stayed unmatched. CDR3 amino acids: CASSYIIAGRYEQYF. The CDR3 bases are TGTGCCAGCAGCTATATAATAGCGGGAAGGTACGAGCAGTACTTC.

The chain couples TRBV28 to TRBJ1-6; perhaps TRBD1 as D (6 bases). The germline gives CDR1 MDHEN, CDR2 SYDVKM. The CDR3 has 16 amino acids. Trimming took 1 base from V and 9 from J, leaving 16 bases between them. CDR3 sequence reads: CASSLSDRGATSPLHF. In DNA, the CDR3 is TGTGCCAGCAGTTTATCGGACCGGGGGGCAACTTCACCCCTCCACTTT.

The rearrangement joins TRBV5-4 to TRBJ2-1, with TRBD2 identical over 9 bases. The trim removed 7 bases at V and 0 bases at J, leaving 5 bases unmatched. CDR1 is SGHNT, CDR2 YYREEE, per germline (reference sequence). This CDR3 is built from 15 residues. The CDR3 nucleotides read TGTGCCAGCTTAAAGCGGGGGGCCTCCTACAATGAGCAGTTCTTC. It is translated as CASLKRGASYNEQFF.

The chain employs TRBV6-5 and TRBJ1-4, with 8 positions matching TRBD1. The CDR3 is 15 residues long. From germline, CDR1 is MNHEY and CDR2 SVGAGI. V shed 0 bases, J shed 5 bases, and the junction held 2 bases outside the gene matches. The CDR3 DNA follows: TGTGCCAGCAGTTACTCGAGGACAGGGAATGAAAAACTGTTTTTT. It codes for CASSYSRTGNEKLFF.

The V call is TRBV7-2, the J call TRBJ2-2; 10 bases align to TRBD2. Trimming removed 1 base from V and 1 base from J; junction bases left unmatched: 6. Germline CDR1 is SGHTA and CDR2 is FQGNSA. There are 18 residues in the CDR3. The CDR3 nucleotides read TGTGCCAGCAGCTTAGTAGCTAGCGGGAGTGGGAACACCGGGGAGCTGTTTTTT. Translation: CASSLVASGSGNTGELFF.

For this clone: Other DNA variants within this sample encode the same CDR3. This chain joins TRBV27 and TRBJ2-3; D is tentatively TRBD1 or TRBD2 (5 bases each). Germline V gene lookup returns CDR1 MNHEY and CDR2 SMNVEV (reference sequence). V lost 3 bases, J lost 4 bases, and 11 bases lay in between. This CDR3 has 14 amino acids. In nucleotides, the CDR3 is TGTGCCAGCAGTTTCCGGGACCTAGCAGATACGCAGTATTTT. Translating gives CASSFRDLADTQYF.

V gene TRBV7-8 combines with J gene TRBJ2-1, with TRBD2 identical over 12 bases. Germline V gene data show CDR1 as SGHVS and CDR2 as FQNEAQ. The CDR3 extends over 17 amino acids. Trimming cost V 2 bases and J 0 bases; bases outside gene matches: 2. The CDR3 loop reads CASSLTSGRISYNEQFF. CDR3 sequence (DNA): TGTGCCAGCAGCTTAACTAGCGGGAGGATCTCCTACAATGAGCAGTTCTTC.

The chain links TRBV7-3 to TRBJ1-2, with D possibly being TRBD1 (5 bases). Trimming removed 0 bases at V and 6 bases at J, with 14 bases between. CDR1 SGHTA and CDR2 FQGTGA come from the germline V gene. The CDR3 consists of 15 residues. The CDR3 here is CASSLTSSGADGYTF. DNA for the CDR3: TGTGCCAGCAGCTTAACGAGCTCCGGGGCAGATGGCTACACCTTC. Drawing the rest from reference TRBV7-3 and TRBJ1-2, the complete variable domain is GAGVSQTPSNKVTEKGKYVELRCDPISGHTALYWYRQSLGQGPEFLIYFQGTGAADDSGLPNDRFFAVRPEGSVSTLKIQRTERGDSAVYLCASSLTSSGADGYTFGSGTRLTVV.

V gene TRBV28 combines with J gene TRBJ2-5; TRBD2 matches 8 bases. V lost 11 bases to trimming and J lost 5 bases; unmatched junction nucleotides: 13. This CDR3 is 14 amino acids long. The germline V gene encodes CDR1 MDHEN and CDR2 SYDVKM. The CDR3 reads CACREAGAGETQYF. As DNA, the CDR3 is TGTGCCTGTCGGGAAGCGGGAGCTGGGGAGACCCAGTACTTC.

V is TRBV4-1 and J is TRBJ2-1; D perhaps matches TRBD1 (5 bases). This CDR3 spans 15 amino acids. Germline V CDR1 and CDR2: MGHRA, YSYEKL. V was trimmed by 3 bases and J by 4 bases, leaving 13 bases between them. The CDR3 loop reads CASSQSRDTYNEQFF. In DNA form, the CDR3 reads TGCGCCAGCAGCCAGAGCAGGGATACATACAATGAGCAGTTCTTC.

The chain links TRBV14 to TRBJ2-3; 12 bases are shared with TRBD2. CDR1 and CDR2 (germline): SGHDN, FVKESK. The CDR3 extends over 13 amino acids. V lost 4 bases, J lost 8 bases, and 1 base stayed unmatched. As DNA, the CDR3 is TGTGCCAGCAGCCCACTAGCGGGAGGTACGCAGTATTTT. It is translated as CASSPLAGGTQYF.

The CDR3 region has the DNA TGTGCCAGCACCCGGTCGCGAAGGGAGCAGTACTTC. Translation: CASTRSRREQYF. This chain joins TRBV28 and TRBJ2-7; D is undetermined. The CDR3 consists of 12 residues. The V gene lost 7 bases and the J gene lost 7 bases, with 14 bases spanning the gap. Looked up from germline, CDR1 is MDHEN and CDR2 is SYDVKM.